Shown below are 31 T cell receptor beta chains from a single sample sequenced in a study of shared clonotypes between healthy human individuals. Positively selected for CCR7, the CD45RO-negative cells used as naive CD8 cells excluded terminally differentiated effector memory CD45RA+ cells. Sequencing used immunoSEQ multiplex PCR; TCRdb keeps in-frame clones, though not all of them. Counted here are approximately 740,000 clones, around 92% occurring once; the ten biggest clones make up 20% to 30%. Sequencing was performed on naive CD8+ T cells sorted from blood. These receptors originate from a young man in good health.

The rearrangement joins TRBV7-8 to TRBJ1-4; a possible D gene is TRBD1 (6 bases). In germline, CDR1 is SGHVS, CDR2 FQNEAQ. V lost 5 bases, J lost 8 bases, and 15 bases lay in between. The CDR3 is 14 amino acids. In nucleotides, the CDR3 is TGTGCCAGCAGCCCCTTAGGGGGAGACGAAAAACTGTTTTTT. It yields the protein CASSPLGGDEKLFF.

This chain connects TRBV29-1 to TRBJ2-5, with D hard to call. Germline CDR1 reads SQVTM; CDR2 reads ANQGSEA. The CDR3 consists of 13 residues. V was shortened by 2 bases and J by 2 bases, with 9 bases between the two germline ends. As DNA, the CDR3 is TGCAGCGTTGAATTTCGGGTGCAAGAGACCCAGTACTTC. This gives the protein CSVEFRVQETQYF.

In regard to this clone: This may be a read error, as it is one base from a much larger clone. CDR3 residues: CASSLDRAYEQYF. DNA for the CDR3: TGTGCCAGCAGCTTGGACAGGGCCTACGAGCAGTACTTC. V and J are TRBV5-4 and TRBJ2-7, with D possibly being TRBD1 (6 bases). Per the germline V gene, CDR1 is SGHNT and CDR2 is YYREEE (reference sequence). V lost 0 bases and J 2 bases, leaving 6 bases between the germline ends. The CDR3 runs 13 residues.

The chain uses TRBV27 and TRBJ2-7; D possibly corresponds to TRBD2 (5 bases). The CDR3 extends over 16 amino acids. Germline V CDR1 and CDR2: MNHEY, SMNVEV (reference sequence). V lost 2 bases, J lost 0 bases, and 14 bases lay in between. In nucleotides, the CDR3 is TGTGCCAGCAGTTTAGGTGGCGGGCTGAGCTCCTACGAGCAGTACTTC. Its translation: CASSLGGGLSSYEQYF.

J is TRBJ2-7 and V is TRBV5-6, with TRBD1 identical over 7 bases. CDR3 length: 16 residues. Germline trimming cut 0 bases from V and 1 base from J; bases unmatched to any gene: 7. CDR1 and CDR2 (germline): SGHDT, YYEEEE. This CDR3 reads CASSLVYGQESYEQYF. The CDR3 bases are TGTGCCAGCAGCTTGGTGTATGGACAGGAGTCCTACGAGCAGTACTTC.

This clone was seen many times. The chain combines TRBV2 with TRBJ1-5; D gene unclear. Trimming pared 3 bases from V and 9 bases from J, leaving 12 bases between. Germline V lookup: CDR1 SNHLY, CDR2 FYNNEI. The CDR3 runs 13 residues. The CDR3 reads CASSDQGFAPQHF. The CDR3 coding sequence is TGTGCCAGCAGTGATCAAGGGTTTGCGCCCCAGCATTTT.

The chain is built from TRBV7-9 and TRBJ1-2; 10 bases are a match to TRBD1. From germline, CDR1 is SEHNR and CDR2 FQNEAQ (reference sequence). V trimming: 6 bases; J trimming: 5 bases; junction bases outside the gene matches: 18. The CDR3 runs 18 residues. CDR3 sequence: CASRPSGTGDLWLYGYTF. CDR3 nucleotide sequence: TGTGCCAGCAGACCCTCCGGGACAGGGGATTTGTGGTTATATGGCTACACCTTC.

The chain combines TRBV13 with TRBJ1-1; 9 bases are a match to TRBD1. CDR3 length: 15 amino acids. The V segment lost 6 bases and the J segment 5 bases; nucleotides outside the gene matches: 10. CDR1 PRHDT and CDR2 FYEKMQ come from the germline V gene (reference sequence). The CDR3 nucleotides are TGTGCCAGCAGTTACAGGGGGCTGGCGGGGACTGAAGCTTTCTTT. Translating gives CASSYRGLAGTEAFF.

CDR3 in amino acids: CSVEDRASGTYEQYF. Written as DNA, the CDR3 is TGCAGCGTTGAAGATCGGGCTAGCGGGACCTACGAGCAGTACTTC. V gene TRBV29-1 combines with J gene TRBJ2-7; 9 bases are a match to TRBD2. With 0 bases clipped from V and 2 bases from J, the junction kept 5 bases outside the gene matches. Germline loops: CDR1 SQVTM, CDR2 ANQGSEA. The CDR3 consists of 15 residues.

Note on this clone: The sample contains more than one DNA sequence encoding this CDR3. This chain joins TRBV19 and TRBJ1-1; D possibly corresponds to TRBD1 (5 bases). In germline, CDR1 is LNHDA, CDR2 SQIVND (reference sequence). There are 13 residues in the CDR3. Trimming took 1 base from V and 5 from J, leaving 8 bases between them. The CDR3 spells CASSIGGGTEAFF. The CDR3 bases are TGTGCCAGTAGTATAGGGGGGGGTACTGAAGCTTTCTTT. Variable domain in full (rest from reference TRBV19 and TRBJ1-1): DGGITQSPKYLFRKEGQNVTLSCEQNLNHDAMYWYRQDPGQGLRLIYYSQIVNDFQKGDIAEGYSVSREKKESFPLTVTSAQKNPTAFYLCASSIGGGTEAFFGQGTRLTVV.

The chain combines TRBV6-1 with TRBJ1-1; the D is unclear. This CDR3 has 12 amino acids. V lost 8 bases to trimming and J lost 0 bases, with 7 bases between them. CDR1 is MNHNS and CDR2 is SASEGT in the germline V gene. The CDR3 nucleotides read TGTGCCAGCGGAGTTATGAACACTGAAGCTTTCTTT. Translation gives CASGVMNTEAFF.

For this clone: Other DNA sequences in the sample encode the same CDR3. The CDR3 protein is CASSYRSSYEQYF. CDR3 nucleotides: TGTGCCAGCAGTTATCGCAGCTCCTACGAGCAGTACTTC. V gene TRBV27 combines with J gene TRBJ2-7, with D hard to call. This CDR3 is built from 13 residues. V was shortened by 4 bases and J by 0 bases, with 7 bases between the two germline ends. Germline values: CDR1 MNHEY, CDR2 SMNVEV (reference sequence).

The chain couples TRBV27 to TRBJ1-1; the D gene is possibly TRBD1 (6 bases). The CDR3 is made up of 14 amino acids. Germline assignment: CDR1 MNHEY and CDR2 SMNVEV (reference sequence). V was shortened by 5 bases and J by 2 bases, with 12 bases between the two germline ends. CDR3 coding DNA: TGTGCCAGCAGTCCAGCAGGGGTCAACACTGAAGCTTTCTTT. It is translated as CASSPAGVNTEAFF.

The chain couples TRBV23-1 to TRBJ1-5, with 9 nucleotides matching TRBD1. TRBV23-1 has ORF status, its function being uncertain. CDR3 length: 15 amino acids. The ends lost 8 bases at V and 6 bases at J; junction bases unmatched: 11. The DNA of the CDR3 is TGCGCCAGCCTCGAGGGGGGACAGGGTAGTCAGCCCCAGCATTTT. It encodes CASLEGGQGSQPQHF.

This clone was seen a few times. The V and J genes are TRBV28 and TRBJ2-2; D is unclear. There are 13 residues in the CDR3. Trimming took 5 bases from V and 1 from J, leaving 5 bases between them. Germline-derived CDR1 and CDR2 are MDHEN and SYDVKM. CDR3 sequence (DNA): TGTGCCAGCAGTCCCCAGAACACCGGGGAGCTGTTTTTT. Translated, it gives CASSPQNTGELFF.

This rearrangement joins TRBV6-5 to TRBJ2-2, with a weak D call TRBD1 (6 bases). Germline-derived CDR1 and CDR2 are MNHEY and SVGAGI. The CDR3 contains 15 residues. V dropped 7 bases and J dropped 4 bases, with 16 bases sitting between them. This CDR3 reads CASTYWDTSTGELFF. Here the CDR3 DNA reads TGTGCCAGCACTTATTGGGACACATCCACCGGGGAGCTGTTTTTT.

This clone was seen more than once but under ten times. This sequence joins TRBV5-1 and TRBJ2-4; TRBD1 might be the D (8 bases). The CDR3 extends over 18 amino acids. CDR1 is SGHRS and CDR2 is YFSETQ in the germline V gene. The ends were cut back, 4 bases at V and 3 bases at J, with 23 bases in the middle. CDR3 in amino acids: CASSAGQGGDLVKNIQYF. The CDR3 bases are TGCGCCAGCAGCGCCGGACAGGGAGGGGATCTAGTCAAAAACATTCAGTACTTC.

The chain has TRBV6-6 and TRBJ2-7; 8 nucleotides agree with TRBD1. The V and J ends lost 1 base and 1 base, in that order; junction bases with no gene match: 3. This CDR3 is built from 15 residues. Germline V gene sequence: CDR1 MNHNY, CDR2 SVGAGI (reference sequence). CDR3 protein: CASSYFTGGSYEQYF. CDR3 nucleotides: TGTGCCAGCAGTTACTTTACAGGGGGGTCCTACGAGCAGTACTTC.

The chain joins TRBV9 to TRBJ1-5, with D hard to call. Per germline, CDR1 SGDLS and CDR2 YYNGEE. This CDR3 is built from 13 residues. V lost 0 bases and J lost 11, with 12 bases in between. The CDR3 loop is CASSVANSPTQHF. The CDR3 coding sequence is TGTGCCAGCAGCGTAGCGAACAGCCCAACCCAGCATTTT.

The J gene is TRBJ2-7, the V gene TRBV4-1; TRBD1 agrees at 8 bases. Germline V gene data show CDR1 as MGHRA and CDR2 as YSYEKL. V shed 4 bases and J 0 bases; nucleotides not matched to a gene: 5. The CDR3 length is 15 residues. Here the CDR3 reads CASSPGQVSSYEQYF. The DNA of the CDR3 is TGCGCCAGCAGCCCGGGACAGGTGAGCTCCTACGAGCAGTACTTC.

The chain employs TRBV9 and TRBJ1-1; D may be TRBD1 (5 bases). The CDR3 length is 13 residues. Per germline, CDR1 SGDLS and CDR2 YYNGEE. Trimming removed 3 bases from V and 1 base from J, with 7 bases in between. The CDR3 here is CASSGGQNTEAFF. The CDR3 coding sequence is TGTGCCAGCAGCGGCGGACAGAACACTGAAGCTTTCTTT.

The chain uses TRBV6-5 and TRBJ1-1; D gene ambiguous. CDR1 and CDR2 from the germline V gene are MNHEY and SVGAGI. This CDR3 has 13 amino acids. Trimming took off 6 bases at V and 0 bases at J, with 8 bases between the two ends. The DNA for the CDR3 is TGTGCCAGCAGCCAGCTCATGAACACTGAAGCTTTCTTT. Translation gives CASSQLMNTEAFF.

The chain joins TRBV28 to TRBJ1-2; unclear D gene. V lost 6 bases and J 5 bases, leaving 10 bases between the germline ends. This CDR3 has 12 amino acids. The V gene's germline CDR1 is MDHEN and CDR2 SYDVKM. For the CDR3, the DNA is TGTGCCAGCAGCCCTGACGGATATGGCTACACCTTC. The encoded protein is CASSPDGYGYTF.

The chain carries TRBV7-9 and TRBJ1-4, with D unresolved. The V end lost 5 bases, the J end lost 6 bases, and 22 bases lay between the germline ends. The CDR3 length is 17 residues. Germline CDR1 reads SEHNR; CDR2 reads FQNEAQ (reference sequence). The CDR3 loop reads CASSPASLSGVDEKLFF. In DNA form, the CDR3 reads TGTGCCAGCAGCCCAGCCAGTCTGTCAGGCGTGGATGAAAAACTGTTTTTT. The full variable domain, in which reference TRBV7-9 and TRBJ1-4 provide the parts outside the CDR3, is DTGVSQNPRHKITKRGQNVTFRCDPISEHNRLYWYRQTLGQGPEFLTYFQNEAQLEKSRLLSDRFSAERPKGSFSTLEIQRTEQGDSAMYLCASSPASLSGVDEKLFFGSGTQLSVL.

V is TRBV5-1 and J is TRBJ2-1; TRBD2 agrees at 8 bases. In germline, CDR1 is SGHRS, CDR2 YFSETQ. The CDR3 runs 17 residues. Losses at the gene ends were 0 bases for V and 5 bases for J; bases not matched to a gene: 10. The CDR3 region has the DNA TGCGCCAGCAGCTTGGGAACCGGACTAGCAGTTAACAATGAGCAGTTCTTC. Translated: CASSLGTGLAVNNEQFF.

This clone is a singleton in its sample. The sample has other DNA sequences that encode this CDR3 too. The chain employs TRBV6-5 and TRBJ1-1; D remains unclear. The CDR3 contains 13 residues. Germline-derived CDR1 and CDR2 are MNHEY and SVGAGI. Trimming stripped 2 bases from V and 2 bases from J, with 6 bases between. The CDR3 bases are TGTGCCAGCAGTTACAGCAGAAACACTGAAGCTTTCTTT. This codes for CASSYSRNTEAFF.

This chain joins TRBV27 and TRBJ2-7; 9 nucleotides align to TRBD2. Germline CDR1 reads MNHEY; CDR2 reads SMNVEV (reference sequence). CDR3 length: 16 residues. The trim removed 8 bases at V and 3 bases at J, leaving 14 bases unmatched. Here the CDR3 reads CASHEGAGGPIYEQYF. In DNA, the CDR3 is TGTGCCAGCCACGAGGGGGCGGGAGGGCCAATCTACGAGCAGTACTTC.

V is TRBV14 and J is TRBJ2-7, with D possibly matching TRBD2 (6 bases). The CDR3 is made up of 15 amino acids. V shed 3 bases and J shed 0 bases, with 12 bases lying between them. Germline CDR1 and CDR2: SGHDN and FVKESK. Here the CDR3 DNA reads TGTGCCAGCAGCCAGGTACTAGCCAGCTCCTACGAGCAGTACTTC. Protein product: CASSQVLASSYEQYF.

The J gene is TRBJ1-2, the V gene TRBV5-6; D is uncertain. The germline V gene has CDR1 SGHDT and CDR2 YYEEEE. V was trimmed by 3 bases and J by 3 bases, leaving 18 bases between them. The CDR3 consists of 16 residues. The CDR3 coding sequence is TGTGCCAGCAGCTATCCTGCGGGATCCCAAGACTATGGCTACACCTTC. Translation: CASSYPAGSQDYGYTF.

The CDR3 reads CASSAQGVAGELFF. CDR3 DNA: TGTGCCAGCAGTGCGCAGGGCGTTGCCGGGGAGCTGTTTTTT. The rearrangement links TRBV6-1 to TRBJ2-2, with a tentative D call TRBD1 (5 bases). Germline V CDR1 and CDR2: MNHNS, SASEGT. This CDR3 has 14 amino acids. With 4 bases removed from V and 6 bases from J, the gap between germline ends came to 12 bases.

This clone was detected only a few times. The same CDR3 also results from other DNA sequences found in this sample. CDR3: CASSLGGEQFF. DNA for the CDR3: TGTGCCAGCAGCTTAGGTGGCGAGCAGTTCTTC. The rearrangement joins TRBV7-9 to TRBJ2-1; D uncertain. Germline V CDR1 and CDR2: SEHNR, FQNEAQ (reference sequence). The CDR3 length is 11 residues. Deletions cut 1 base from V and 10 bases from J, with 5 bases between.